This TCR beta chain derives from a study of PD-L1 blockade in urothelial cancer. For this clone: Its specificity is not known.

The germline CDR1 and CDR2 sequences are MGHDK and SYGVNS. V was clipped by 5 bases and J by 2 bases; unmatched bases: 8. The CDR3 extends over 15 amino acids. The method was immunoSEQ multiplex PCR; TCRdb's version includes in-frame clones alone and lacks a portion of them. The sample has about 110,000 clones; roughly 90% are singletons. Time point noted: peripheral blood 6 weeks after treatment start. The diagnosis in patients was locally advanced or metastatic urothelial carcinoma. Individual patients had between 1 and 8 samples, taken pretreatment and on-treatment. Whole-study findings and limits: Blood TCR clonality below the median before treatment was a predictor of better survival.

This chain uses TRBV25-1 with TRBJ2-7; 8 bases map to TRBD2. Source: PBMCs, taken around atezolizumab (anti-PD-L1) treatment. The TCR comes from a man in his 60s with urothelial cancer. The CDR3 protein is CASSQTSVRPYEQYF. CDR3 bases: TGTGCCAGCAGTCAGACTAGCGTGAGACCCTACGAGCAGTACTTC.